A selection of T cell receptor beta chains follows, all from one sample in a study of T cells after posttransplantation cyclophosphamide. Sequencing used immunoSEQ multiplex PCR; TCRdb keeps in-frame clones, though not all of them. This table holds 9,700 or so clones, roughly 98% found once. The sample was naive CD4+ T cells sorted from PBMCs. The receptors stem from a woman aged 55-69 years in good health, CMV-negative, and a related stem cell transplant donor. Both conserved end residues are part of each CDR3. A D gene is named only where the DNA matches it firmly. Clone size is shown for a subset of rows, as once, few, many or a class of expanded clone.

v_call,j_call,d_call,clone_size,cdr3_nt,cdr3_aa
TRBV5-4,TRBJ2-3,TRBD1,NA,TGTGCCAGCAGCCTCACGGGACAGGTCCGAGATACGCAGTATTTT,CASSLTGQVRDTQYF
TRBV9,TRBJ2-1,TRBD2,NA,TGTGCCAGCAGCGTAGGCGGGAGAGGCGACAATGAGCAGTTCTTC,CASSVGGRGDNEQFF
TRBV5-1,TRBJ2-5,NA,NA,TGCGCCAGCAGCGGATTACAGGGTTCCCAAGAGACCCAGTACTTC,CASSGLQGSQETQYF
TRBV28,TRBJ1-3,NA,NA,TGTGCCAGCAGTTTTACAGGGACTGGAAACACCATATATTTT,CASSFTGTGNTIYF
TRBV6-5,TRBJ1-5,NA,NA,TGTGCCAGCAGCAGGGGCAATCAGCCCCAGCATTTT,CASSRGNQPQHF
TRBV7-2,TRBJ2-5,TRBD2,NA,TGTGCCAGCAGCTTGCGGTCGGGGGGGATCCAAGGGGCCCAGTACTTC,CASSLRSGGIQGAQYF
TRBV18,TRBJ2-3,TRBD2,NA,TGTGCCAGCTCACCCCCGGGACTAGCGGGAACAGATACGCAGTATTTT,CASSPPGLAGTDTQYF
TRBV9,TRBJ2-3,TRBD1,NA,TGTGCCAGCATCGATTACAGGGGAGCAGATACGCAGTATTTT,CASIDYRGADTQYF
TRBV28,TRBJ2-2,NA,NA,TGTGCCTGCGGCAGACCCACCGGGGAGCTGTTTTTT,CACGRPTGELFF
TRBV28,TRBJ1-2,NA,NA,TGTGCCAGCATCGCAGGGCCCAACTATGGCTACACCTTC,CASIAGPNYGYTF
TRBV18,TRBJ2-3,TRBD2,NA,TGTGCCAGCTCAGCACGGGGACTAGCGGGTCACAATACGCAGTATTTT,CASSARGLAGHNTQYF
TRBV6-4,TRBJ2-3,NA,NA,TGTGCCAGCAGTGGGGACTTAGGGTTGACGCAGTATTTT,CASSGDLGLTQYF
TRBV6-1,TRBJ1-2,TRBD1,once,TGTGCCAGCAGTGGCGCCGGACAGGGGGTAAAGGGCTACACCTTC,CASSGAGQGVKGYTF
TRBV4-2,TRBJ2-1,NA,NA,TGTGCCAGCAGCCAACCACCACAAGGGGGTATAAGGATCCCCTACAATGAGCAGTTCTTC,CASSQPPQGGIRIPYNEQFF
TRBV5-4,TRBJ1-2,TRBD1,NA,TGTGCCAGCAGCCAGGGACAGGGAACCTATGGCTACACCTTC,CASSQGQGTYGYTF
TRBV5-1,TRBJ2-1,NA,NA,TGCGCCAGCAGCTCAGGGGTCGGCTCCTACAATGAGCAGTTCTTC,CASSSGVGSYNEQFF
TRBV19,TRBJ2-2,TRBD2,NA,TGTGCCAGTTCCCGACTAGCGGGCGTAGGGAACACCGGGGAGCTGTTTTTT,CASSRLAGVGNTGELFF
TRBV27,TRBJ2-7,NA,NA,TGTGCCCCTATCGGGAATGGGTCACAGTACTTC,CAPIGNGSQYF
TRBV5-1,TRBJ2-4,TRBD1,NA,TGCGCCAGCAGCTTGGGGGGACAGGGAAACATTCAGTACTTC,CASSLGGQGNIQYF
TRBV5-4,TRBJ1-1,NA,NA,TGTGCCAGCAGCCCGCCCACCGGGACTGAAGCTTTCTTT,CASSPPTGTEAFF
TRBV18,TRBJ2-7,TRBD1,NA,TGTGCCAGCTCACCGTTGGGACAGGGTTACGAGCAGTACTTC,CASSPLGQGYEQYF
TRBV18,TRBJ2-6,TRBD1,NA,TGTGCCAGCTCACGGCAGGGGGCTGCCGGGGCCAACGTCCTGACTTTC,CASSRQGAAGANVLTF
TRBV18,TRBJ1-2,NA,NA,TGTGCCAGCTCACAGAGGGCGGAGTATGGCTACACCTTC,CASSQRAEYGYTF
TRBV19,TRBJ2-1,NA,NA,TGTGCCAGTAGTAGCGACAGGCCCTCGAGGGAGCAGTTCTTC,CASSSDRPSREQFF
TRBV19,TRBJ2-3,NA,NA,TGTGCCACAGGAAGGGGTACGCAGTATTTT,CATGRGTQYF
TRBV28,TRBJ1-5,TRBD1,NA,TGTGCCAGCAGTACCCGGGACAGGCTACTCCGACGCAATCAGCCCCAGCATTTT,CASSTRDRLLRRNQPQHF
TRBV19,TRBJ2-1,NA,NA,TGTGCCAGTAGTATAAAGGAGGGGCTCTCCTACAATGAGCAGTTCTTC,CASSIKEGLSYNEQFF
TRBV28,TRBJ1-6,NA,NA,TGTGCCAGCAGTTTACTCTATGGGCAGGACTCCTATAATTCCCCCCTCCACTTT,CASSLLYGQDSYNSPLHF
TRBV7-9,TRBJ2-7,TRBD1,NA,TGTGCCAGCAGCAGGACAGGGGGCTTCTGGTACTTC,CASSRTGGFWYF
TRBV6-6,TRBJ2-5,TRBD2,NA,TGTGCCAGCAGTTCAAGGGGAGGGGAGACCCAGTACTTC,CASSSRGGETQYF
TRBV11-3,TRBJ1-4,NA,NA,TGTGCCAGCAGTGAGACCAGAGGGAATGAAAAACTGTTTTTT,CASSETRGNEKLFF
TRBV7-8,TRBJ2-7,NA,NA,TGTGCCAGCAGCTTAGTTGGGTCGGGGTCCTCCTACGAGCAGTACTTC,CASSLVGSGSSYEQYF
TRBV29-1,TRBJ1-4,TRBD1,NA,TGCAGCGCCGACATTGGGCCGACAGGGGGAGAAAAACTGTTTTTT,CSADIGPTGGEKLFF
TRBV5-6,TRBJ1-1,NA,NA,TGTGCCAGCAGCTTGGGGCCACCAAACACTGAAGCTTTCTTT,CASSLGPPNTEAFF
TRBV5-1,TRBJ2-1,NA,NA,TGCGCCAGCAGCTTGCAATTGCATAGCGGCTACAATGAGCAGTTCTTC,CASSLQLHSGYNEQFF
TRBV9,TRBJ2-3,TRBD2,NA,TGTGCCAGCGCCGGGGGGGAGAGAAATACGCAGTATTTT,CASAGGERNTQYF
TRBV5-8,TRBJ2-3,TRBD2,few,TGTGCCAGCAGCGCGGGGACTAGGCCCACAGATACGCAGTATTTT,CASSAGTRPTDTQYF
TRBV6-6,TRBJ1-3,TRBD1,few,TGTGCCAGCAGTTACGGACAGGGTGTTGGAAACACCATATATTTT,CASSYGQGVGNTIYF
TRBV5-4,TRBJ1-3,NA,NA,TGTGCCAGCGCTGCGGGGGGCTTTGGAAACACCATATATTTT,CASAAGGFGNTIYF
TRBV28,TRBJ2-2,TRBD2,NA,TGTGCCAGCAGTTTGGGCGGGAGTGGGACCGGGGAGCTGTTTTTT,CASSLGGSGTGELFF